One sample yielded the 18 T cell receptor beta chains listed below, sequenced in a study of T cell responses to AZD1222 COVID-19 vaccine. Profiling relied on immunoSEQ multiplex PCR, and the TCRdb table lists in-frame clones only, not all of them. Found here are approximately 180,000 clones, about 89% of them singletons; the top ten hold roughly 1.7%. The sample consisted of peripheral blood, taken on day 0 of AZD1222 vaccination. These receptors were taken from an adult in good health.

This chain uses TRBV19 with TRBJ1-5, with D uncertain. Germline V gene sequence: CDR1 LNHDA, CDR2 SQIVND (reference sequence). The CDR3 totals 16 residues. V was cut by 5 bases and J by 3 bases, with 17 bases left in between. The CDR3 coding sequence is TGTGCCAGTAGTTCTGAGTCGGACGCGAACAATCAGCCCCAGCATTTT. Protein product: CASSSESDANNQPQHF. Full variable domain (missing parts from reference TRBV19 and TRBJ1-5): DGGITQSPKYLFRKEGQNVTLSCEQNLNHDAMYWYRQDPGQGLRLIYYSQIVNDFQKGDIAEGYSVSREKKESFPLTVTSAQKNPTAFYLCASSSESDANNQPQHFGDGTRLSIL.

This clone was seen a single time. Written as DNA, the CDR3 is TGTGCCAGCAGCTTGAGGCGGGGGGCGGGGGAAAAACTGTTTTTT. Protein product: CASSLRRGAGEKLFF. This sequence joins TRBV5-5 and TRBJ1-4, with TRBD1 as a possible D gene (6 bases). Per germline, CDR1 SGHKS and CDR2 YYEKEE (reference sequence). Trimming took off 1 base at V and 8 bases at J, with 15 bases between the two ends. The CDR3 sequence is 15 residues long.

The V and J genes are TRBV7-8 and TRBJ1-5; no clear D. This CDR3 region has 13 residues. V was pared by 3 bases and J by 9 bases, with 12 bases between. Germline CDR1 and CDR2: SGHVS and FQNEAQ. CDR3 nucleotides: TGTGCCAGCAGCTTTCTGGGTTCGCGGCCCCAGCATTTT. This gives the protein CASSFLGSRPQHF.

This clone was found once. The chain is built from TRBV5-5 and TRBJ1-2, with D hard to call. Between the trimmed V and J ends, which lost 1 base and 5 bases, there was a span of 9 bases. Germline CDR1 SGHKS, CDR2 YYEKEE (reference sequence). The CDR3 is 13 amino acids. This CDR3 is CASSLSETYGYTF. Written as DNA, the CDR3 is TGTGCCAGCAGCTTGTCCGAGACTTATGGCTACACCTTC.

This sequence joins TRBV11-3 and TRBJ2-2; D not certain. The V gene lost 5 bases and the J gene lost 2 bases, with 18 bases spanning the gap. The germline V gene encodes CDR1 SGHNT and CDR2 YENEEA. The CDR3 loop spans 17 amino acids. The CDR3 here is CASSLGQSRSNTGELFF. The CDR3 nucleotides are TGTGCCAGCAGCCTGGGCCAAAGTCGGTCCAACACCGGGGAGCTGTTTTTT.

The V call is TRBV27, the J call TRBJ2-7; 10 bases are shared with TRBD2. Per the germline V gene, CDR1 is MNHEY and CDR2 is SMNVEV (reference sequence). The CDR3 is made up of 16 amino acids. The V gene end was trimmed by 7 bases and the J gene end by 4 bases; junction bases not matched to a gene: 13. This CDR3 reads CASTPRPSSGSYEQYF. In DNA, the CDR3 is TGTGCCAGCACCCCCCGCCCGTCTAGCGGGAGTTACGAGCAGTACTTC.

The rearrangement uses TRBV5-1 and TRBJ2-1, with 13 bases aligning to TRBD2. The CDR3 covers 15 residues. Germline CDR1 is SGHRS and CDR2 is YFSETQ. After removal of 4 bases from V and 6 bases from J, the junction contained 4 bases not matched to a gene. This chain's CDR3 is CASSPGLAGTNEQFF. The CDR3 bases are TGCGCCAGCAGCCCGGGACTAGCGGGAACCAATGAGCAGTTCTTC.

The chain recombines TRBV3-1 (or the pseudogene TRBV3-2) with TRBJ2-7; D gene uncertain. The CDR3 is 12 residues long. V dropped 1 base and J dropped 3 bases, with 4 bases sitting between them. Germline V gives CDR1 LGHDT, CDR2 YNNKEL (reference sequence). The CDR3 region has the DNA TGTGCCAGCAGCCAAGTCAACTACGAGCAGTACTTC. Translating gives CASSQVNYEQYF.

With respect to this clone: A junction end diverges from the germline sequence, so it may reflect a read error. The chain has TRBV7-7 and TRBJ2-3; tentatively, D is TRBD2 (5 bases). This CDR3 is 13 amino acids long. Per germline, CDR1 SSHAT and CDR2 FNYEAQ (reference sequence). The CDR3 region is CASSLARTDTQYF. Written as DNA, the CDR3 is TGTGCTAGCAGCTTAGCGAGAACAGATACGCAGTATTTT.

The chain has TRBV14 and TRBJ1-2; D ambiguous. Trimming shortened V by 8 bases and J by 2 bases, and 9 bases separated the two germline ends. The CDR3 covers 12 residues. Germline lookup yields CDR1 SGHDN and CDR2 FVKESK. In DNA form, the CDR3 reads TGTGCCAGCTCCCCGGGAAACTATGGCTACACCTTC. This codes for CASSPGNYGYTF.

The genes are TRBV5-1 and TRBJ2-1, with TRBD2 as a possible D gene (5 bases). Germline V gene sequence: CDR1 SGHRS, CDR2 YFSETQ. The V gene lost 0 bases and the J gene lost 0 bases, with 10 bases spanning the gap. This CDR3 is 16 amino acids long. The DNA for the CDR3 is TGCGCCAGCAGCTTGGAACTAGTCAGCTCCTACAATGAGCAGTTCTTC. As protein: CASSLELVSSYNEQFF.

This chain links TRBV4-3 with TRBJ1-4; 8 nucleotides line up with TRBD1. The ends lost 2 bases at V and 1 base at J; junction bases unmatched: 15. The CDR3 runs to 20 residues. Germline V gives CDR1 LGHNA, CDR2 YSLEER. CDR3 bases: TGCGCCAGCAGCCAAACAGGGACAGGATTTGGAAGTGGAACTAATGAAAAACTGTTTTTT. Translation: CASSQTGTGFGSGTNEKLFF.

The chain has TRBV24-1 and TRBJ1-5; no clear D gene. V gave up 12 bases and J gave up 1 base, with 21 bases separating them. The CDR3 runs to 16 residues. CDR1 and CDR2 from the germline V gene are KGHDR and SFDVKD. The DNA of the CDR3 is TGTGCCTCCAACCTGCGGCCCGGGCCGAGCAATCAGCCCCAGCATTTT. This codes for CASNLRPGPSNQPQHF.

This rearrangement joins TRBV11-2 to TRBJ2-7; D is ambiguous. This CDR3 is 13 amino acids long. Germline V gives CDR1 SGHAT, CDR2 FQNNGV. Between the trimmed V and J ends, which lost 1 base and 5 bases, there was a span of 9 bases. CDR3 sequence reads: CASSLAERDEQYF. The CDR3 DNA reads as TGTGCCAGCAGCTTAGCCGAAAGGGACGAGCAGTACTTC.

The CDR3 loop reads CASSTGQGRTYNEQFF. The DNA for the CDR3 is TGTGCCAGCAGCACCGGACAGGGGAGAACCTACAATGAGCAGTTCTTC. J is TRBJ2-1 and V is TRBV11-2, with 9 bases identical to TRBD1. Trimming removed 5 bases from V and 2 bases from J; junction bases left unmatched: 7. The CDR3 covers 16 residues. CDR1 and CDR2 (germline): SGHAT, FQNNGV.

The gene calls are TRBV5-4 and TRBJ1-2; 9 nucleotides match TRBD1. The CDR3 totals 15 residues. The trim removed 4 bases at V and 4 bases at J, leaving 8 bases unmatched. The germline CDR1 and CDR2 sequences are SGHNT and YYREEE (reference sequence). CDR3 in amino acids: CASSKTGGALYGYTF. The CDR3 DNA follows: TGTGCCAGCAGCAAAACAGGGGGCGCGCTCTATGGCTACACCTTC.

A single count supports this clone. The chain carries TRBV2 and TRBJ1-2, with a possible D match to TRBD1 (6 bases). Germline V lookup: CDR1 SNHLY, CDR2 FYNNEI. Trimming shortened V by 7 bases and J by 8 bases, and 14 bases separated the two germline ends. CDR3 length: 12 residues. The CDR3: CASTVDSRGYTF. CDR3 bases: TGTGCCAGCACCGTGGACAGTCGGGGCTACACCTTC.

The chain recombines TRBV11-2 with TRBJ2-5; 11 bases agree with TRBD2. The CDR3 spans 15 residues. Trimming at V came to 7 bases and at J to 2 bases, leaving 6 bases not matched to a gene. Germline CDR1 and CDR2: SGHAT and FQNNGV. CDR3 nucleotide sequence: TGTGCCAGCACCGATAGCGGGAGGGATCAAGAGACCCAGTACTTC. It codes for CASTDSGRDQETQYF.